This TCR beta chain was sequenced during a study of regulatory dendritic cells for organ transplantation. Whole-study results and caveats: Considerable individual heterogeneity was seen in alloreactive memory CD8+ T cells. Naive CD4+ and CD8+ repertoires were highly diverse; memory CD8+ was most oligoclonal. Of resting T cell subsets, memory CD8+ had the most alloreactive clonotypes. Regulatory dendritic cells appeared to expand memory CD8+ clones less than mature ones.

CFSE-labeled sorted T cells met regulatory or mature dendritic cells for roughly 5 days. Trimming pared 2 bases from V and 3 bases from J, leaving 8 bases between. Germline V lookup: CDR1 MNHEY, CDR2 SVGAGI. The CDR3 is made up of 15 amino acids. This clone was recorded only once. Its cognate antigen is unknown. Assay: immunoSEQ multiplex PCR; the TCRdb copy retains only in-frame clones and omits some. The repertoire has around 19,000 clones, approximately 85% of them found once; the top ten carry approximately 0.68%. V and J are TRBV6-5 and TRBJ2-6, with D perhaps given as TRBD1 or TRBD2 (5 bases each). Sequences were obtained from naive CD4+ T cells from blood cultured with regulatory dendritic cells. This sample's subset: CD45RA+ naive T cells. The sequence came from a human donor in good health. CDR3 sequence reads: CASSYGGVGANVLTF. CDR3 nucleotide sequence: TGTGCCAGCAGTTACGGGGGAGTTGGGGCCAACGTCCTGACTTTC.